The 27 T cell receptor beta chains reported below all come from one sample, sequenced in a study of Ad26.COV2.S vaccination and SARS-CoV-2 variants. Treatment here: 15 to 20 received Ad26.COV2.S at low or high dose, single or two shots; roughly five received placebo; per-sample allocation not given. Sampling took place 63 days after the first vaccine or placebo injection. Clones were read by immunoSEQ multiplex PCR, and TCRdb kept only the in-frame ones, dropping some. The repertoire holds roughly 450,000 clones, with around 90% as singletons. Sequenced here: peripheral blood, sampled in a trial of Ad26.COV2.S vaccine versus placebo. These receptors were taken from a person aged 18-60 years who received the Ad26.COV2.S COVID-19 vaccine or a placebo.

The chain links TRBV29-1 to TRBJ1-5; TRBD1 might be the D (6 bases). V lost 3 bases to trimming and J lost 6 bases, with 12 bases between them. The CDR3 has 13 amino acids. Germline CDR1 is SQVTM and CDR2 is ANQGSEA. This CDR3 is CSVEEGGGQPQHF. The DNA of the CDR3 is TGCAGCGTTGAGGAAGGGGGAGGTCAGCCCCAGCATTTT.

J is TRBJ1-1 and V is TRBV10-3; 8 bases match TRBD1. CDR3 size: 14 residues. The trim removed 2 bases at V and 5 bases at J, leaving 4 bases unmatched. Looked up from germline, CDR1 is ENHRY and CDR2 is SYGVKD. CDR3 sequence: CAISEEQGGTEAFF. CDR3 bases: TGTGCCATCAGTGAGGAACAGGGGGGAACTGAAGCTTTCTTT.

The genes are TRBV18 and TRBJ2-1, with 9 bases lining up with TRBD2. Germline CDR1 KGHSH, CDR2 LQKENI. The CDR3 is made up of 16 amino acids. J gave up 1 base and V 4 bases, and 5 bases lay outside the gene matches. This chain's CDR3 is CASSLKTSGSYNEQFF. CDR3 coding DNA: TGTGCCAGCTCACTTAAGACTAGCGGATCCTACAATGAGCAGTTCTTC.

V and J are TRBV6-7 and TRBJ2-4; the D is unclear. TRBV6-7 is an ORF for which the function is uncertain. Trimming pared 0 bases from V and 0 bases from J, leaving 15 bases between. This CDR3 contains 18 residues. The CDR3 reads CASSYSRTGSLAKNIQYF. The CDR3 nucleotides read TGTGCCAGCAGTTACTCCCGGACCGGATCTCTAGCCAAAAACATTCAGTACTTC.

V is TRBV10-3 and J is TRBJ1-1, with 7 bases fitting TRBD1. Losses at the gene ends were 2 bases for V and 2 bases for J; bases not matched to a gene: 2. This CDR3 has 14 amino acids. CDR1 and CDR2 from the germline V gene are ENHRY and SYGVKD. The CDR3 DNA is TGTGCCATCAGTGAGAGGGGGCTAAACACTGAAGCTTTCTTT. This translates into CAISERGLNTEAFF.

The chain has TRBV19 and TRBJ2-1; D is possibly TRBD1 or TRBD2 (5 bases each). CDR3 length: 16 residues. Germline loops: CDR1 LNHDA, CDR2 SQIVND (reference sequence). The ends were cut back, 4 bases at V and 5 bases at J, with 18 bases in the middle. The CDR3 nucleotides are TGTGCCAGTAGTAGGTGGGGGAGAGAGCCCAACAATGAGCAGTTCTTC. It is translated as CASSRWGREPNNEQFF.

The chain is built from TRBV6-5 and TRBJ2-7, with D maybe TRBD2 (6 bases). The CDR3 is made up of 13 amino acids. Trimming cost V 9 bases and J 5 bases, with 17 bases left between them. CDR1 is MNHEY and CDR2 is SVGAGI in the germline V gene. CDR3 protein: CASRLVGGDEQYF. The CDR3 coding sequence is TGTGCCAGTAGACTCGTGGGGGGAGACGAGCAGTACTTC.

The rearrangement joins TRBV2 to TRBJ1-3, with 8 bases lining up with TRBD1. After removal of 4 bases from V and 3 bases from J, the junction contained 5 bases not matched to a gene. The CDR3 has 15 residues. Germline V gives CDR1 SNHLY, CDR2 FYNNEI. CDR3 sequence reads: CASSARTGLGNTIYF. CDR3 in DNA: TGTGCCAGCAGTGCACGGACAGGGCTTGGAAACACCATATATTTT.

The chain uses TRBV6-4 and TRBJ1-2, with TRBD1 matching over 9 bases. V lost 6 bases to trimming and J lost 5 bases; unmatched junction nucleotides: 4. The CDR3 runs 13 residues. Germline V CDR1 and CDR2: MRHNA, SNTAGT. CDR3 in DNA: TGTGCCAGCAGGGACAGGGGTAAGTATGGCTACACCTTC. Residues: CASRDRGKYGYTF.

V and J are TRBV11-2 and TRBJ1-1; 7 positions agree with TRBD1. Trimming removed 5 bases from V and 4 bases from J; junction bases left unmatched: 7. This CDR3 is built from 14 residues. The germline gives CDR1 SGHAT, CDR2 FQNNGV. CDR3 in DNA: TGTGCCAGCAGCCTACAGGGGATGGGCACTGAAGCTTTCTTT. Residues: CASSLQGMGTEAFF.

The rearrangement uses TRBV18 and TRBJ2-2; TRBD1 aligns across 7 bases. The CDR3 is 15 residues long. Germline lookup yields CDR1 KGHSH and CDR2 LQKENI. The trim removed 3 bases at V and 7 bases at J, leaving 8 bases unmatched. This CDR3 reads CASSPNRDSGGELFF. CDR3 bases: TGTGCCAGCTCACCTAACCGGGACAGCGGCGGGGAGCTGTTTTTT.

Of note for this clone: The germline gene is not matched at one end of the junction; a read error may be the cause. CDR3 sequence reads: CASSYSKFGTDTQYF. CDR3 DNA: TGTGCCAGCAGTTACTCTAAGTTCGGCACAGATACACAGTATTTT. The rearrangement uses TRBV6-5 and TRBJ2-3; D uncertain. Germline V lookup: CDR1 MNHEY, CDR2 SVGAGI. This CDR3 has 15 residues.

In the case of this clone: Other DNA sequences within the sample encode an identical CDR3. This chain joins TRBV9 and TRBJ2-2; 12 nucleotides agree with TRBD2. The length of the CDR3 is 16 residues. Germline lookup yields CDR1 SGDLS and CDR2 YYNGEE. The V segment lost 4 bases and the J segment 3 bases; nucleotides outside the gene matches: 4. CDR3 amino acids: CASSPRLAGDTGELFF. The CDR3 DNA follows: TGTGCCAGCAGCCCTCGACTAGCGGGGGACACCGGGGAGCTGTTTTTT.

The chain uses TRBV15 and TRBJ1-5; TRBD1 agrees at 8 bases. V lost 1 base and J lost 2; bases outside the gene matches: 13. The CDR3 runs to 19 residues. Germline CDR1 LNHNV, CDR2 YYDKDF (reference sequence). CDR3 in amino acids: CATSRGGGTGAEGNQPQHF. In DNA, the CDR3 is TGTGCCACCAGCAGAGGAGGGGGGACAGGCGCAGAGGGCAATCAGCCCCAGCATTTT.

V is TRBV29-1 and J is TRBJ2-7; 9 bases align to TRBD1. Germline V gene data show CDR1 as SQVTM and CDR2 as ANQGSEA. V dropped 7 bases and J dropped 2; count of bases not matched to a gene: 3. The CDR3 covers 12 residues. CDR3 coding DNA: TGCAGCGCCCGGACAGGGGCCTACGAGCAGTACTTC. Protein: CSARTGAYEQYF.

This clone was picked up a small number of times. The CDR3 DNA reads as TGTGCCAGCAGCTTAGCCGTGGGGGGCTCCTACGAGCAGTACTTC. Translated: CASSLAVGGSYEQYF. The chain uses TRBV7-6 and TRBJ2-7; TRBD2 is a possible D gene (6 bases). The CDR3 is 15 amino acids. V lost 0 bases to trimming and J lost 0 bases, with 9 bases between them. Looked up from germline, CDR1 is SGHVS and CDR2 is FNYEAQ.

V is TRBV9 and J is TRBJ2-7, with TRBD2 matching over 7 bases. The CDR3 covers 16 residues. With V trimmed by 4 bases and J by 2 bases, 12 bases remained unmatched. Germline CDR1 SGDLS, CDR2 YYNGEE. CDR3 in amino acids: CASSSSGTTNTYEQYF. The CDR3 DNA reads TGTGCCAGCAGCTCCTCCGGGACTACGAATACCTACGAGCAGTACTTC. Full variable domain (remainder filled in from reference TRBV9 and TRBJ2-7): DSGVTQTPKHLITATGQRVTLRCSPRSGDLSVYWYQQSLDQGLQFLIQYYNGEERAKGNILERFSAQQFPDLHSELNLSSLELGDSALYFCASSSSGTTNTYEQYFGPGTRLTVT.

V gene TRBV6-5 combines with J gene TRBJ1-1, with 8 bases matching TRBD1. CDR3 length equals 14 residues. With V trimmed by 5 bases and J by 6 bases, 8 bases remained unmatched. Germline loops: CDR1 MNHEY, CDR2 SVGAGI. The CDR3 bases are TGTGCCAGCAGTCTATTACAGGGGGGCGCTGAAGCTTTCTTT. This codes for CASSLLQGGAEAFF.

The J gene is TRBJ2-7, the V gene TRBV4-1; possibly TRBD1 or TRBD2 for D (5 bases each). There are 15 residues in the CDR3. The V gene lost 1 base and the J gene lost 2 bases, with 12 bases spanning the gap. Germline lookup yields CDR1 MGHRA and CDR2 YSYEKL. The CDR3 DNA is TGCGCCAGCAGCCAAGCTTGGGGGACCACCTACGAGCAGTACTTC. As protein: CASSQAWGTTYEQYF.

The rearrangement joins TRBV2 to TRBJ2-4, with D uncertain. V was trimmed by 6 bases and J by 5 bases, leaving 5 bases between them. Germline V gene data show CDR1 as SNHLY and CDR2 as FYNNEI. CDR3 length equals 11 residues. The CDR3 DNA reads as TGTGCCAGCAGAAGTGAAAACATTCAGTACTTC. This codes for CASRSENIQYF.

This chain links TRBV7-8 with TRBJ2-3, with D uncertain. V lost 1 base to trimming and J lost 2 bases, with 10 bases between them. This CDR3 is 15 amino acids long. Germline loops: CDR1 SGHVS, CDR2 FQNEAQ. CDR3 coding DNA: TGTGCCAGCAGCTTAGTGATGACGGACACAGATACGCAGTATTTT. It specifies CASSLVMTDTDTQYF.

This sequence joins TRBV19 and TRBJ2-7; 14 nucleotides match TRBD2. The germline V gene encodes CDR1 LNHDA and CDR2 SQIVND (reference sequence). This CDR3 is 16 amino acids long. The V segment lost 4 bases and the J segment 6 bases; nucleotides outside the gene matches: 8. The CDR3, as DNA: TGTGCCAGTAGTACCCTTTCGGGGACTAGCGGGAGCGAGCAGTACTTC. Amino acid sequence: CASSTLSGTSGSEQYF.

This chain connects TRBV6-5 to TRBJ2-5; D may correspond to TRBD1 or TRBD2 (5 bases each). Trimming cost V 4 bases and J 7 bases, with 16 bases left between them. The CDR3 contains 14 residues. Germline V gives CDR1 MNHEY, CDR2 SVGAGI. The CDR3 sequence is CASSSNGARGTQYF. CDR3 in DNA: TGTGCCAGCAGTTCAAATGGGGCCCGGGGGACCCAGTACTTC.

The chain recombines TRBV19 with TRBJ2-3, with 13 bases matching TRBD2. Germline V gene lookup returns CDR1 LNHDA and CDR2 SQIVND (reference sequence). The CDR3 runs to 16 residues. V dropped 8 bases and J dropped 3; count of bases not matched to a gene: 8. The CDR3 region has the DNA TGTGCCAGTGGGGGGACTAGCGGGATATGGACAGATACGCAGTATTTT. Protein: CASGGTSGIWTDTQYF. Looking up the rest from reference TRBV19 and TRBJ2-3 gives the full variable domain: DGGITQSPKYLFRKEGQNVTLSCEQNLNHDAMYWYRQDPGQGLRLIYYSQIVNDFQKGDIAEGYSVSREKKESFPLTVTSAQKNPTAFYLCASGGTSGIWTDTQYFGPGTRLTVL.

V and J are TRBV9 and TRBJ2-1, with 8 bases matching TRBD2. The ends lost 4 bases at V and 8 bases at J; junction bases unmatched: 29. Looked up from germline, CDR1 is SGDLS and CDR2 is YYNGEE. The CDR3 has 21 residues. The CDR3 loop reads CASSHPQGKRDDGRAIDEQFF. CDR3 sequence (DNA): TGTGCCAGCAGCCACCCGCAGGGGAAACGGGACGACGGGAGGGCCATCGATGAGCAGTTCTTC.

The chain uses TRBV5-1 and TRBJ2-5; no clear D. This CDR3 contains 14 residues. The germline V gene has CDR1 SGHRS and CDR2 YFSETQ. Trimming shortened V by 2 bases and J by 2 bases, and 10 bases separated the two germline ends. For the CDR3, the DNA is TGCGCCAGCAGCTTCTCTATCGGGCAAGAGACCCAGTACTTC. Translating gives CASSFSIGQETQYF.

The chain is built from TRBV2 and TRBJ2-3, with TRBD1 matching 8 bases. Germline CDR1 reads SNHLY; CDR2 reads FYNNEI. The CDR3 loop spans 12 amino acids. With V trimmed by 11 bases and J by 11 bases, 12 bases remained unmatched. The CDR3 sequence is CASAYQGQGQYF. CDR3 DNA: TGTGCCTCAGCATATCAAGGACAGGGGCAGTATTTT.